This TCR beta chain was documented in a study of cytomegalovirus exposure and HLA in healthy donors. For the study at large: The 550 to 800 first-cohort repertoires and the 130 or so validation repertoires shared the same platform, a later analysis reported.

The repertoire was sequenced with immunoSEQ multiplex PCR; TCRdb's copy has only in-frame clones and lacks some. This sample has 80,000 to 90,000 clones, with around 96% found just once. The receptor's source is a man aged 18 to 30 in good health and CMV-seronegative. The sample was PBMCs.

CDR3 in amino acids: CASSVTSGEYNEQFF. The CDR3 DNA reads TGTGCCAGTAGTGTCACTAGCGGGGAATACAATGAGCAGTTCTTC. The gene calls are TRBV19 and TRBJ2-1; 10 nucleotides align to TRBD2. CDR1 and CDR2 (germline): LNHDA, SQIVND (reference sequence). V shed 5 bases, J shed 4 bases, and the junction held 5 bases outside the gene matches. The CDR3 has 15 amino acids.